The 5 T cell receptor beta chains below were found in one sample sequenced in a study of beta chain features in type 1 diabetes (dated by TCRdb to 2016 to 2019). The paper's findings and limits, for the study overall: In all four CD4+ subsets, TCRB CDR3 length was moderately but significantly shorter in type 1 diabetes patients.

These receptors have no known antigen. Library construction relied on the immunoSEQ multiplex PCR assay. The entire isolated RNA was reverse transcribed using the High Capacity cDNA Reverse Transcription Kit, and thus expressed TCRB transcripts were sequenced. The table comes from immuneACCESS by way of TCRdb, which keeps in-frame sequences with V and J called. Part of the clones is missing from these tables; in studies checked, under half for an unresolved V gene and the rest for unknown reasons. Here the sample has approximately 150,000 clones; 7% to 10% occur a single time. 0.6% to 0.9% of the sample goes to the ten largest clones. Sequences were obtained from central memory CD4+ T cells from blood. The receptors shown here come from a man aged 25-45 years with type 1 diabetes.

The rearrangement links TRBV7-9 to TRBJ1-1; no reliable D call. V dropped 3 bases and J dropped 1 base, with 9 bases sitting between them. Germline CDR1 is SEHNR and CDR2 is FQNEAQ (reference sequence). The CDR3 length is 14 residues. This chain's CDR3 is CASSLEGSNTEAFF. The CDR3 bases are TGTGCCAGCAGCTTGGAGGGATCGAACACTGAAGCTTTCTTT.

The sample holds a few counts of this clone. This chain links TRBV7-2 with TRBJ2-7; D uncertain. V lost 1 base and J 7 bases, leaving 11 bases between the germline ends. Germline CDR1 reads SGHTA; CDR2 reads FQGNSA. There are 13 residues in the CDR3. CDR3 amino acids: CASSLGWPEEQYF. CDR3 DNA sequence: TGTGCCAGCAGCTTAGGGTGGCCCGAAGAGCAGTACTTC.

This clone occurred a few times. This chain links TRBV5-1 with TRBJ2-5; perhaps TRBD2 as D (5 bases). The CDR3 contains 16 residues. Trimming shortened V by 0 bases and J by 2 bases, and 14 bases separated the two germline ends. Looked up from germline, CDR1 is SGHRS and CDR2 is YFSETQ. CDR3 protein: CASSLGPTAGQETQYF. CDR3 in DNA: TGCGCCAGCAGCTTGGGACCAACGGCGGGTCAAGAGACCCAGTACTTC.

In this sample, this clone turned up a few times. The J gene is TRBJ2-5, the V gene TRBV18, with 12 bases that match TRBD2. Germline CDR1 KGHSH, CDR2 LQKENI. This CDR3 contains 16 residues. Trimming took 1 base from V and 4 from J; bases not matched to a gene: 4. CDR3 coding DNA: TGTGCCAGCTCACCACAGACTAGCGGGGGAGGAGAGACCCAGTACTTC. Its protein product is CASSPQTSGGGETQYF.

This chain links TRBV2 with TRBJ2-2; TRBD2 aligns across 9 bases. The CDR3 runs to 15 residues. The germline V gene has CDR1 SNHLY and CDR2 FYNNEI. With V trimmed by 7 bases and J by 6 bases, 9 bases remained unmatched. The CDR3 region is CASTTLAGLAGELFF. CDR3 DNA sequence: TGTGCCAGCACCACTCTAGCGGGGCTTGCCGGGGAGCTGTTTTTT.